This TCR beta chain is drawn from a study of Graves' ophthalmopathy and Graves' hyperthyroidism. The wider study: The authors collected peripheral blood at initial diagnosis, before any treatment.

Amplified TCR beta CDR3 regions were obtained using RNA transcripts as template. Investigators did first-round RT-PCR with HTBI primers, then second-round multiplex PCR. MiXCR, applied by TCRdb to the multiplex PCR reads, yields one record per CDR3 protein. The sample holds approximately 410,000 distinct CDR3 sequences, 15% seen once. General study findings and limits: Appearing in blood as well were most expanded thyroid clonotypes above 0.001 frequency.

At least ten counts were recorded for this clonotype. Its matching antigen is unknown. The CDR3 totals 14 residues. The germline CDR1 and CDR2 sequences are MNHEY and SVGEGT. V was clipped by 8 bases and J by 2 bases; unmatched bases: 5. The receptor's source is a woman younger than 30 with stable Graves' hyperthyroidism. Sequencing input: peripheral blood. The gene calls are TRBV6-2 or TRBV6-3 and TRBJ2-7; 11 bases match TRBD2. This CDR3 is CASGTSGRTYEQYF. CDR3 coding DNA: TGTGCCAGCGGTACTAGCGGGAGAACCTACGAGCAGTACTTC.